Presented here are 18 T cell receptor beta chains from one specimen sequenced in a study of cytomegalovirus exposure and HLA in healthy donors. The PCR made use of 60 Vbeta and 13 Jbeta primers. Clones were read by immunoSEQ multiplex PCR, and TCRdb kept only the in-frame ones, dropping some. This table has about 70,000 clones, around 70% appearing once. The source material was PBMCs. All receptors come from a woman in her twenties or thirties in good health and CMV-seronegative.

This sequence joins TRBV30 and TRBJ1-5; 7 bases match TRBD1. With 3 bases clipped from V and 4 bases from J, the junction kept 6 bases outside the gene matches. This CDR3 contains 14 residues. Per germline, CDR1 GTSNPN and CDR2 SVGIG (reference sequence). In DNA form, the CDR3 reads TGTGCCTGGAGGACAGGGAGTGGAAATCAGCCCCAGCATTTT. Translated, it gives CAWRTGSGNQPQHF.

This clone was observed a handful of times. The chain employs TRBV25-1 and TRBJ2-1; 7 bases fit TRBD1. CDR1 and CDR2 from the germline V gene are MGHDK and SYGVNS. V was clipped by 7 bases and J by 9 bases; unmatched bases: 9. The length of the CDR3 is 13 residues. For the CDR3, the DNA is TGTGCCAGCACCTCGGGACAGTTAAGTGAGCAGTTCTTC. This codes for CASTSGQLSEQFF.

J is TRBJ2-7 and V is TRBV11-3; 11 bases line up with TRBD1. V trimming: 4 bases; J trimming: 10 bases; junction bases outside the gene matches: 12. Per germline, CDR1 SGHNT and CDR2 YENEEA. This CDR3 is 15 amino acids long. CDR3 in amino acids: CASSSGTGGPQGQYF. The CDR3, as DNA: TGTGCCAGCAGCTCGGGGACAGGGGGACCACAAGGCCAGTACTTC.

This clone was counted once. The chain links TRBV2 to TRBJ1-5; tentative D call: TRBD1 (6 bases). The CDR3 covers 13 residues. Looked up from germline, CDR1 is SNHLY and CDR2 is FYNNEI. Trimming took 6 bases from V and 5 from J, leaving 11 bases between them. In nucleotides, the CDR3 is TGTGCCAGCAGCGCGGACAGAGATCAGCCCCAGCATTTT. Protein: CASSADRDQPQHF. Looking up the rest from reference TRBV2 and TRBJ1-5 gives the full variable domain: EPEVTQTPSHQVTQMGQEVILRCVPISNHLYFYWYRQILGQKVEFLVSFYNNEISEKSEIFDDQFSVERPDGSNFTLKIRSTKLEDSAMYFCASSADRDQPQHFGDGTRLSIL.

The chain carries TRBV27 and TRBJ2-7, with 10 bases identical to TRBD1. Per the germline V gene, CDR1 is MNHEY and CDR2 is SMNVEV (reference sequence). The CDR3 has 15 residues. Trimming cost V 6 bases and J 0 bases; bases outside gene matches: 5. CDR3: CASRERTGGSYEQYF. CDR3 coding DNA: TGTGCCAGCAGGGAGAGGACAGGGGGCTCCTACGAGCAGTACTTC.

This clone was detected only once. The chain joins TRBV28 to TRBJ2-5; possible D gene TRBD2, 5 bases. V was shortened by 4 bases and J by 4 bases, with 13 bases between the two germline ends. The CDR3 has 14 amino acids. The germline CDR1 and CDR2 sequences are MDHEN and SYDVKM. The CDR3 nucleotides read TGTGCCAGCAGTTCGGACTTCTCGGGAGAGACCCAGTACTTC. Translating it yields CASSSDFSGETQYF. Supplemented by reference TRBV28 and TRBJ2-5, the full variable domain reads DVKVTQSSRYLVKRTGEKVFLECVQDMDHENMFWYRQDPGLGLRLIYFSYDVKMKEKGDIPEGYSVSREKKERFSLILESASTNQTSMYLCASSSDFSGETQYFGPGTRLLVL.

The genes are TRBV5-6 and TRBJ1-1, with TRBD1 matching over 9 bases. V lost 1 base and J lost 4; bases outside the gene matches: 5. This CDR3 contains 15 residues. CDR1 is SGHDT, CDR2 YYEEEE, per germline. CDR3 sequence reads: CASSLQQGAFTEAFF. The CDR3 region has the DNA TGTGCCAGCAGCTTGCAACAGGGGGCTTTCACTGAAGCTTTCTTT.

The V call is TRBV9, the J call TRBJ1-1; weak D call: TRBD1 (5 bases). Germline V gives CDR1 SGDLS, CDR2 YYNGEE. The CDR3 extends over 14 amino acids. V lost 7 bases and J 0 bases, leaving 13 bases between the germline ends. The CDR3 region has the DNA TGTGCCAGCTCGACAGATATCTTGAACACTGAAGCTTTCTTT. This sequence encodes CASSTDILNTEAFF.

The CDR3 DNA sequence: TGTGCCAGCAGTTTGCTACCGGGACAGGGATCTACTGAAGCTTTCTTT. Amino acid sequence: CASSLLPGQGSTEAFF. The genes are TRBV28 and TRBJ1-1; TRBD1 matches 9 bases. Germline CDR1 is MDHEN and CDR2 is SYDVKM. V was pared by 3 bases and J by 5 bases, with 10 bases of the junction left unmatched. This CDR3 spans 16 amino acids.

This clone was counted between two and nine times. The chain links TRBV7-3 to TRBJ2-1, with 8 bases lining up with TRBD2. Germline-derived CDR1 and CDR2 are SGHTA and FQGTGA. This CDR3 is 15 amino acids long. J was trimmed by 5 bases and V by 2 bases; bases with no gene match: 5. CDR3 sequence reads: CASSLDSGGNNEQFF. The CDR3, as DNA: TGTGCCAGCAGCTTAGACAGCGGGGGAAACAATGAGCAGTTCTTC.

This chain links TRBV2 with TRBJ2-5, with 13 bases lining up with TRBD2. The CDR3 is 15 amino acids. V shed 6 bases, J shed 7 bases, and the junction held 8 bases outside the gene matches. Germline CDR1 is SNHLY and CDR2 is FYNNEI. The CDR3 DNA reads TGTGCCAGCAGAAGAGGGACTAGCGGGGCGGTGACCCAGTACTTC. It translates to CASRRGTSGAVTQYF.

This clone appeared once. DNA of the CDR3: TGCGCCAGCAGCCAAGATACAGGGCCCACTGAAGCTTTCTTT. Translating it yields CASSQDTGPTEAFF. The chain recombines TRBV4-1 with TRBJ1-1; a possible D gene is TRBD1 (6 bases). Deletions cut 0 bases from V and 4 bases from J, with 9 bases between. CDR1 and CDR2 from the germline V gene are MGHRA and YSYEKL. This CDR3 comprises 14 residues.

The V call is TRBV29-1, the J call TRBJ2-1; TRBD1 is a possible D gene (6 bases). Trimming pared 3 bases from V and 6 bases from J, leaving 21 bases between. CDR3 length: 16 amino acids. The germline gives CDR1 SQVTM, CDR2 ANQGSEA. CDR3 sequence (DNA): TGCAGCGTTGAGCAAAGGACAGAGATACTGGCCAATGAGCAGTTCTTC. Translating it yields CSVEQRTEILANEQFF.

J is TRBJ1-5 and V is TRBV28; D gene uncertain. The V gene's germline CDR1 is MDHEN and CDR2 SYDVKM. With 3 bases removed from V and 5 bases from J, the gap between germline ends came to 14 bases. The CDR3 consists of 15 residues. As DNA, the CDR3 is TGTGCCAGCAGTTTTAGGAGGGCTGTGGATCAGCCCCAGCATTTT. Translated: CASSFRRAVDQPQHF.

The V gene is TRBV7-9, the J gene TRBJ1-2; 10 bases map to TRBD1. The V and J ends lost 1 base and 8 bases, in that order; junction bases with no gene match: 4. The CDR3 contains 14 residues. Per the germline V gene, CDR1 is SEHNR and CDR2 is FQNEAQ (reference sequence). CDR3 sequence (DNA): TGTGCCAGCAGCTTAGTGGGACAGGGGACCGGCTACACCTTC. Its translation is CASSLVGQGTGYTF.

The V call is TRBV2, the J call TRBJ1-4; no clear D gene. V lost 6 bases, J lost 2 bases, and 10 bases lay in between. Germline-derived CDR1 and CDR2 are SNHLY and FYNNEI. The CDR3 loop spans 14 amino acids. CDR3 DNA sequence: TGTGCCAGCAGGAAAACAGACACTAATGAAAAACTGTTTTTT. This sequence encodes CASRKTDTNEKLFF.

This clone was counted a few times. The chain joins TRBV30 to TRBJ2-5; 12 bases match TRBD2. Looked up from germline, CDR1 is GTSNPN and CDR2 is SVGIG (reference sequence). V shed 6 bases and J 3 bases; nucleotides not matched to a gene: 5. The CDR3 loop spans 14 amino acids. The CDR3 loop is CACRLAGAEETQYF. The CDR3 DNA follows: TGTGCCTGTCGACTAGCGGGGGCGGAAGAGACCCAGTACTTC.

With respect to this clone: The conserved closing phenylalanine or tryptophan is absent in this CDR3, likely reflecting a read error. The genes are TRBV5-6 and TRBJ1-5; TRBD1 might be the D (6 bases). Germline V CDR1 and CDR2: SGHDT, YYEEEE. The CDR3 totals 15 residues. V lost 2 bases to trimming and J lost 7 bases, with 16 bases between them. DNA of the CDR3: TGTGCCAGCAGCTTACAACAGGGATTGAGGCAGCCCCAGCATGTT. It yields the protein CASSLQQGLRQPQHV.